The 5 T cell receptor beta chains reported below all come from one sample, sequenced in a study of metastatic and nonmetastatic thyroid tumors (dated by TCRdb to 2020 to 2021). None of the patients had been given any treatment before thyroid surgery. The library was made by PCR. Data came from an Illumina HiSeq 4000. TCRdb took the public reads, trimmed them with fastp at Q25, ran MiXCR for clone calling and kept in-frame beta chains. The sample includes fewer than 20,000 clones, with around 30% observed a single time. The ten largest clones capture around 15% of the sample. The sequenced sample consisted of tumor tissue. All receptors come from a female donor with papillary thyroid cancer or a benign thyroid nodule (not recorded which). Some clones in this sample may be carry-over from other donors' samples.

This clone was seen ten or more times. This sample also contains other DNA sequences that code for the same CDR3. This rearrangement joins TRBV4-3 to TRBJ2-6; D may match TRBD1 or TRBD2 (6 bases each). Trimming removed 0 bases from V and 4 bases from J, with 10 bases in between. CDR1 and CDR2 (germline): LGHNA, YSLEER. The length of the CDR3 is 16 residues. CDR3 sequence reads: CASSQDGGTGANVLTF. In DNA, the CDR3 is TGCGCCAGCAGCCAAGACGGAGGGACAGGGGCCAACGTCCTGACTTTC.

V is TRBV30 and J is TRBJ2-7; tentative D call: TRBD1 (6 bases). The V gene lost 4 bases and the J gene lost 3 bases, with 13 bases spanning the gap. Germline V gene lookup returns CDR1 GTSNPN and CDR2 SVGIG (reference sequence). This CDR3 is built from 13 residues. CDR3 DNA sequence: TGTGCCTGGAACCCCGGACAGCTCTACGAGCAGTACTTC. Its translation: CAWNPGQLYEQYF. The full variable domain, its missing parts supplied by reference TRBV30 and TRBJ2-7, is SQTIHQWPATLVQPVGSPLSLECTVEGTSNPNLYWYRQAAGRGLQLLFYSVGIGQISSEVPQNLSASRPQDRQFILSSKKLLLSDSGFYLCAWNPGQLYEQYFGPGTRLTVT.

In nucleotides, the CDR3 is TGTGCCACAAACTTAGCGGGCTCCCTGTTCGAGCAGTACTTC. Encoded protein: CATNLAGSLFEQYF. The rearrangement links TRBV6-2 or TRBV6-3 to TRBJ2-7; TRBD2 matches 7 bases. This CDR3 is 14 amino acids long. CDR1 is MNHEY and CDR2 is SVGEGT in the germline V gene. After removal of 10 bases from V and 6 bases from J, the junction contained 15 bases not matched to a gene.

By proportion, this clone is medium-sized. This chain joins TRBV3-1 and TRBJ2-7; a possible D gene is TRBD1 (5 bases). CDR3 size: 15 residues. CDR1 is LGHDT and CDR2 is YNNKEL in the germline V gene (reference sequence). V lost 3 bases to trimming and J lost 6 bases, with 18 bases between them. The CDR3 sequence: CASSHRYPGIGEQYF. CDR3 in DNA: TGTGCCAGCAGCCATCGGTACCCAGGGATCGGCGAGCAGTACTTC.

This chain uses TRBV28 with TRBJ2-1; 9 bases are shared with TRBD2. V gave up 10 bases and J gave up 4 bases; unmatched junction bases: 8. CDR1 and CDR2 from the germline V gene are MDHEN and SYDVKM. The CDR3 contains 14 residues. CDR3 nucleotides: TGTGCCACCGCGGGACTAGCATATTACAATGAGCAGTTCTTC. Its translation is CATAGLAYYNEQFF.